This is a list of T cell receptor beta chains from one sample in a study of regulatory T cells in long-lasting Graves disease. TCRdb called the multiplex PCR reads again in MiXCR, with one record for every CDR3 protein. The table lists roughly 430,000 distinct CDR3 sequences, roughly 23% of them singletons. The sample consisted of peripheral blood mononuclear cells (PBMCs), taken when the disease was refractory, from a patient treated with antithyroid drugs. The receptors here all came from a female donor with Graves disease. The conserved cysteine and the conserved F or W are not part of the CDR3 here. Each record gives: D gene, J gene, V gene, CDR3 protein. A D gene is named only where the DNA matches it firmly.

d_gene: TRBD1
j_gene: TRBJ1-6
v_gene: TRBV28
CDR3aa: ASSHGQGNSPLH

d_gene: NA
j_gene: TRBJ2-2
v_gene: TRBV28
CDR3aa: ASRQHRAGVDGELF

d_gene: NA
j_gene: TRBJ2-2
v_gene: TRBV7-2
CDR3aa: ASSSSEHSGELF

d_gene: NA
j_gene: TRBJ1-3
v_gene: TRBV28
CDR3aa: ASSFRREFSSGNTIY

d_gene: NA
j_gene: TRBJ1-1
v_gene: TRBV28
CDR3aa: ASSFSPVGTEAF

d_gene: TRBD1
j_gene: TRBJ1-5
v_gene: TRBV30
CDR3aa: AWSEQGSPQPQH

d_gene: TRBD1
j_gene: TRBJ2-7
v_gene: TRBV30
CDR3aa: AWSTETGGDYEQY

d_gene: TRBD1
j_gene: TRBJ2-7
v_gene: TRBV12-3/TRBV12-4
CDR3aa: ASSQVQSGQGYEQY

d_gene: TRBD1
j_gene: TRBJ1-3
v_gene: TRBV7-9
CDR3aa: ASSPRTGGTSSGNTIY

d_gene: TRBD2
j_gene: TRBJ2-3
v_gene: TRBV7-8
CDR3aa: ASSRGLAGVGTDTQY

d_gene: TRBD1
j_gene: TRBJ1-2
v_gene: TRBV12-3/TRBV12-4
CDR3aa: ASSTLTGDNYGYT

d_gene: NA
j_gene: TRBJ1-2
v_gene: TRBV2
CDR3aa: AGLQEQGWGGYT

d_gene: NA
j_gene: TRBJ1-1
v_gene: TRBV5-1
CDR3aa: ASSLARQNTEAF

d_gene: NA
j_gene: TRBJ1-6
v_gene: TRBV7-3
CDR3aa: ASSYGPVGSPLH

d_gene: TRBD1
j_gene: TRBJ2-7
v_gene: TRBV6-1
CDR3aa: PSRQGQLYEQY

d_gene: NA
j_gene: TRBJ2-6
v_gene: TRBV7-9
CDR3aa: ASTIVSPSGANVLT

d_gene: TRBD1
j_gene: TRBJ2-2
v_gene: TRBV6-1
CDR3aa: ASSRTGEVLLNTGELF